A single T cell receptor beta chain is shown here with its context. Indicated time point: pretreatment peripheral blood. Sequenced by immunoSEQ multiplex PCR; TCRdb stores in-frame clones only, minus some. This sample has tens of thousands of clones, with roughly 89% found just once. This CDR3 contains 18 residues. Germline V gene lookup returns CDR1 SGHRS and CDR2 YFSETQ. J was trimmed by 4 bases and V by 4 bases; bases with no gene match: 13. These data originate in a study of PD-L1 blockade in urothelial cancer. The TCR was taken from a woman in her 70s with urothelial cancer. The chain couples TRBV5-1 to TRBJ2-2, with 10 bases identical to TRBD1. Sequenced here: PBMCs, sampled around atezolizumab (anti-PD-L1) treatment. The CDR3 here is CASSLGSTGGAGTGELFF. CDR3 nucleotide sequence: TGCGCCAGCAGCCTGGGGTCGACAGGGGGCGCGGGCACCGGGGAGCTGTTTTTT.